This entry describes one TCR beta chain. Its antigen is unknown. This specimen comes from a study of T cell responses to AZD1222 COVID-19 vaccine. As for the study in general: Whether given at about 4 or about 12 weeks, second doses were pooled.

The J segment lost 2 bases and the V segment lost 5 bases, leaving 4 bases of the junction unmatched. The germline V gene encodes CDR1 SGHTA and CDR2 FQGNSA. The CDR3 length is 15 residues. Study results and caveats: Sampled repertoires all dated from after the peak T cell response.

Clones were read by immunoSEQ multiplex PCR, and TCRdb kept only the in-frame ones, dropping some. The sample holds around 94,000 clones, 70% to 90% seen once. This clonotype was obtained from an adult in good health. The chain uses TRBV7-2 and TRBJ2-1, with TRBD2 matching 9 bases. The sample was peripheral blood, taken on day 0 of AZD1222 vaccination. CDR3 in amino acids: CASSLSGSTYNEQFF. CDR3 bases: TGTGCCAGCAGCCTTAGCGGGAGCACCTACAATGAGCAGTTCTTC.